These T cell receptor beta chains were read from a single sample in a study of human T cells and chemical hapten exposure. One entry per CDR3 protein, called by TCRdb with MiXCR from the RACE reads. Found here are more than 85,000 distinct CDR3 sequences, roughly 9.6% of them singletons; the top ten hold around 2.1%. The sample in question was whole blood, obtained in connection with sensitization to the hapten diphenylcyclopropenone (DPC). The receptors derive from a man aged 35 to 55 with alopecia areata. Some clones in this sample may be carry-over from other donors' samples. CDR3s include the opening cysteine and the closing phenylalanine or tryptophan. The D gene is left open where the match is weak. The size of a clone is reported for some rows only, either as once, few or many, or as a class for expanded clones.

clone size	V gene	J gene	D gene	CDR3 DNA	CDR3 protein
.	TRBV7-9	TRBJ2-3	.	TGTGCCAGCAGCTTCGAGAGGAAGACAGATACGCAGTATTTT	CASSFERKTDTQYF
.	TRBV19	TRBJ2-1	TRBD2	TGTGCCAGCCCAACGTTAGGGACTAGCAGCCCTCAGCGCTTC	CASPTLGTSSPQRF
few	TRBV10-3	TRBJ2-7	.	TGTGCCATCAGTGAAATAGCCTCTTCACGGGGGTACGAGCAGTACTTC	CAISEIASSRGYEQYF
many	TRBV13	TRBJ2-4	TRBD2	TGTGCCAGCAGCTCAAATAGCGGGACTTGGTCCAAAAACATTCAGTACTTC	CASSSNSGTWSKNIQYF
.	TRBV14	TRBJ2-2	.	TGTGCCAGCAGCCAAGGGCAGTTCACCGGGGAGCTGTTTTTT	CASSQGQFTGELFF
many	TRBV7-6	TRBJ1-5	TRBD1	TGTGCCAGCCTCACCGGGACAGGGAACAATCAGCCCCAGCATTTT	CASLTGTGNNQPQHF
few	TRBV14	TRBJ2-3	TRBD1	TGTGCCAGCAGCTCCGGGACAGGGCTTACGGATACGCAGTATTTT	CASSSGTGLTDTQYF
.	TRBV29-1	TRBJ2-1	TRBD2	TGCAGCGTTTTTAGCGGGAGTTTGAATGAGCAGTTCTTC	CSVFSGSLNEQFF
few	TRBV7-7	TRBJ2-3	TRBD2	TGTGCTAGCAGTCCGGGACTAGCGGCCAGCACAGATACGCAGTATTTT	CASSPGLAASTDTQYF
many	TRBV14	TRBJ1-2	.	TGTGCCAGCAGCCCCGGACATACATATGGCTACACCTTC	CASSPGHTYGYTF
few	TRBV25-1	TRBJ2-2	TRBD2	TGTGCCAGCAGTGCCGGTAGCGGGAGGGCCGGGGAGCTGTTTTTT	CASSAGSGRAGELFF
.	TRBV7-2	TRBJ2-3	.	TGTGCCAGCACCCAGGCTAGCGGCACAGATACGCAGTATTTT	CASTQASGTDTQYF
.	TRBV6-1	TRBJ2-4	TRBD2	TGTGCCAGCCCGGGAGGGGGCTCCTCCGGGACTAGCGGGAGAGAGGCCAAAAACATTCAGTACTTC	CASPGGGSSGTSGREAKNIQYF
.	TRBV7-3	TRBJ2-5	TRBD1	TGTGCCAGCAGCTTAACCGGGACAGGGGGCGGGGAGACCCAGTACTTC	CASSLTGTGGGETQYF
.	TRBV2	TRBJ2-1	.	TGTGCCAGCAGTGAAGATACGAGCTCCTACAATGAGCAGTTCTTC	CASSEDTSSYNEQFF
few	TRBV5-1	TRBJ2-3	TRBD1	TGCGCCAGCAGCTTGGCCGACAGGGATACAGATACGCAGTATTTT	CASSLADRDTDTQYF
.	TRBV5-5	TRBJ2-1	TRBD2	TGTGCCAGCAGCTTGTTAGCCCGGACTAGCGGAGACAATGAGCAGTTCTTC	CASSLLARTSGDNEQFF
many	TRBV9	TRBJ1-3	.	TGTGCCAGCAGCGTTTCAGCTACCTCTGGAAACACCATATATTTT	CASSVSATSGNTIYF
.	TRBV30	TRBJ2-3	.	TGTGCCTGGAACCCCAAGGGGGGTATAGATACGCAGTATTTT	CAWNPKGGIDTQYF
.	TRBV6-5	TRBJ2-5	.	TGTGCCAGCAGTTACTTCAGGGGCGGGGAGACCCAGTACTTC	CASSYFRGGETQYF